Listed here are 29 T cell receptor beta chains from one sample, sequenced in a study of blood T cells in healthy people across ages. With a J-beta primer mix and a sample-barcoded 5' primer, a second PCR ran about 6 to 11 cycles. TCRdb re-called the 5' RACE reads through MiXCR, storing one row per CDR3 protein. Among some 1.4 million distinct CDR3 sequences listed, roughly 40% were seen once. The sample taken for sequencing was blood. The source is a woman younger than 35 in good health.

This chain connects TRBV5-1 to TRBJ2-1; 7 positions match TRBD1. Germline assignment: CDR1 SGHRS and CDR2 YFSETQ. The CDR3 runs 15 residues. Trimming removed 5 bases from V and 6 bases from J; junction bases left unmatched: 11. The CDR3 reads CASRMIPGQSNEQFF. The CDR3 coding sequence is TGCGCCAGCAGAATGATACCGGGACAGTCCAATGAGCAGTTCTTC.

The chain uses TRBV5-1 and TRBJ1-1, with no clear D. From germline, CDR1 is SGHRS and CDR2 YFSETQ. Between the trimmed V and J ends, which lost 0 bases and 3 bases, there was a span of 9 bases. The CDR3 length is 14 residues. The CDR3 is CASSLGLSDTEAFF. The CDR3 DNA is TGCGCCAGCAGCTTGGGACTTTCGGACACTGAAGCTTTCTTT.

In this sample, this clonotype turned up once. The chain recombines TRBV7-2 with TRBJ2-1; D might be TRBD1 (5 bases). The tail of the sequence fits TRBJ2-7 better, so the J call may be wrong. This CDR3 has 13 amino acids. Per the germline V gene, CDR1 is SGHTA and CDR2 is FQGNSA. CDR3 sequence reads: CASSVPTDNEQYF. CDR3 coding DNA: TGTGCCAGCAGCGTTCCGACAGACAATGAGCAGTACTTC.

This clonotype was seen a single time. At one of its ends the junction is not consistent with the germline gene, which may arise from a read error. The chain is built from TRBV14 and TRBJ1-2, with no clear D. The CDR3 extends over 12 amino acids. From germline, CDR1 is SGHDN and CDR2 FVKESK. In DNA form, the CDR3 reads TGTGTCAGCTCGGGATCTAGCTATGGCTACACCTTC. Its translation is CVSSGSSYGYTF.

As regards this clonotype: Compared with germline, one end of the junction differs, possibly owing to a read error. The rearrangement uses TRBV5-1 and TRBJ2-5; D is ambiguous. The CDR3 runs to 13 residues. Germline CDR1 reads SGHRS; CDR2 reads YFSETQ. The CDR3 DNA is TGCGCCAGTAGCTTGGTCCCAGCAGAGACCCAGTACTTC. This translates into CASSLVPAETQYF. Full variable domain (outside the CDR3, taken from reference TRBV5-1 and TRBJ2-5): KAGVTQTPRYLIKTRGQQVTLSCSPISGHRSVSWYQQTPGQGLQFLFEYFSETQRNKGNFPGRFSGRQFSNSRSEMNVSTLELGDSALYLCASSLVPAETQYFGPGTRLLVL.

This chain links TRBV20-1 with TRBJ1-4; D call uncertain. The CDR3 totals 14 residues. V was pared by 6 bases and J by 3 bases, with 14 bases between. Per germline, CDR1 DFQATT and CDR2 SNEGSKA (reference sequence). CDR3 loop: CSATKGSANEKLFF. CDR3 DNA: TGCAGTGCGACAAAAGGATCAGCTAATGAAAAACTGTTTTTT.

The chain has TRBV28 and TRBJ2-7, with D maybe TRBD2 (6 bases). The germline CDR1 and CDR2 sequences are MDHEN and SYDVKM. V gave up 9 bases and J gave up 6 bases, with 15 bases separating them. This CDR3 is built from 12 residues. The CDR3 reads CASGALGGEQYF. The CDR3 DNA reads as TGTGCCAGTGGGGCGCTCGGGGGCGAGCAGTACTTC. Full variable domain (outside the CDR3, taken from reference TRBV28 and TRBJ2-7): DVKVTQSSRYLVKRTGEKVFLECVQDMDHENMFWYRQDPGLGLRLIYFSYDVKMKEKGDIPEGYSVSREKKERFSLILESASTNQTSMYLCASGALGGEQYFGPGTRLTVT.

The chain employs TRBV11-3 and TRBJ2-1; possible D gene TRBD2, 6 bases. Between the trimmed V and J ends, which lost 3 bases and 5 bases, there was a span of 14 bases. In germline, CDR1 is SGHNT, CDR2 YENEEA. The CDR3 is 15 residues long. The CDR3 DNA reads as TGTGCCAGCAGCTTTCTACGGGGGAGCCACAATGAGCAGTTCTTC. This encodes CASSFLRGSHNEQFF.

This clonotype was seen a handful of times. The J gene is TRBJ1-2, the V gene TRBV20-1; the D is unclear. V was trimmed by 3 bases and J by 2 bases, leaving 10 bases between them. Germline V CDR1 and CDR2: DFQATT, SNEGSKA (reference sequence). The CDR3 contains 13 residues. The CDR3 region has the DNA TGCAGTGCTAGTCATGGGGTCAACTATGGCTACACCTTC. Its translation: CSASHGVNYGYTF.

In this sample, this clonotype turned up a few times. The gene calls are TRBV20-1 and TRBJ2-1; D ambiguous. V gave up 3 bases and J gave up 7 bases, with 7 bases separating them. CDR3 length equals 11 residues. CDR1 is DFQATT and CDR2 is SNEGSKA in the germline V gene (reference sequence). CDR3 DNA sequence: TGCAGTGCTAGGTCGAATAATGAGCAGTTCTTC. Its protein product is CSARSNNEQFF.

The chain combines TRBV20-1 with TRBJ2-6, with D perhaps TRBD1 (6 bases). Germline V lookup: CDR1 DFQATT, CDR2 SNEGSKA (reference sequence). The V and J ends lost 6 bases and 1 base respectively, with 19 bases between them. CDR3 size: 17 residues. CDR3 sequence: CSAPDRNRISGANVLTF. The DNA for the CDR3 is TGCAGTGCCCCTGACAGGAACCGAATATCTGGGGCCAACGTCCTGACTTTC.

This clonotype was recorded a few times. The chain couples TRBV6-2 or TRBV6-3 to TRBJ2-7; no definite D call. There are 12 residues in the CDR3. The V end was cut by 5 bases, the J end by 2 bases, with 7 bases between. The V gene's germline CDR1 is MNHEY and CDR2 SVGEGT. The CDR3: CASSQSPYEQYF. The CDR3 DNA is TGTGCCAGCAGTCAGTCTCCCTACGAGCAGTACTTC.

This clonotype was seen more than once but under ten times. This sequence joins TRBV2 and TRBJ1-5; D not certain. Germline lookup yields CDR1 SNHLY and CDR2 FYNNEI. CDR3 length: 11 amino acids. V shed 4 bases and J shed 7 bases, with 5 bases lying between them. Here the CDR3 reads CASSGGQPQHF. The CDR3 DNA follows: TGTGCCAGCAGTGGCGGGCAGCCCCAGCATTTT.

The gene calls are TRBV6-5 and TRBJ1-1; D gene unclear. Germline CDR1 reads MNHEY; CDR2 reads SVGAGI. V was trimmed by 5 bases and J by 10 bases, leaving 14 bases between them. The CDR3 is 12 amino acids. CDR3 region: CASSGDEGRAFF. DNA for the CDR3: TGTGCCAGCAGTGGGGATGAGGGAAGAGCTTTCTTT.

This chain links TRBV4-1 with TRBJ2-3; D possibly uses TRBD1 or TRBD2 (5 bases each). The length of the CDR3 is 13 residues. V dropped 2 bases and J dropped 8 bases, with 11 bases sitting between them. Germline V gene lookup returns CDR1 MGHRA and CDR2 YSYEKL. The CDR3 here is CASSQTGTATQYF. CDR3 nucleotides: TGCGCCAGCAGCCAAACCGGGACGGCTACGCAGTATTTT.

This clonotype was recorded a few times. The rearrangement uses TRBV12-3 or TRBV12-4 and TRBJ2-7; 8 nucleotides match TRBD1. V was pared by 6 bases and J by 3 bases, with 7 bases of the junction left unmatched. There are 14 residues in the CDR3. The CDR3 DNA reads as TGTGCCAGCAGGGCTCTGGGACAGGTCTACGAGCAGTACTTC. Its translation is CASRALGQVYEQYF.

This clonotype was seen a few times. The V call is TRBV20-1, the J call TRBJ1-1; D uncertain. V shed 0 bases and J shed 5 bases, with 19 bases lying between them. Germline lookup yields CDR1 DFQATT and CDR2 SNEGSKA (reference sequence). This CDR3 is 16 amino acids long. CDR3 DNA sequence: TGCAGTGCTAGAGATCTTTTTATGGCAGGCGGTACTGAAGCTTTCTTT. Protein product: CSARDLFMAGGTEAFF.

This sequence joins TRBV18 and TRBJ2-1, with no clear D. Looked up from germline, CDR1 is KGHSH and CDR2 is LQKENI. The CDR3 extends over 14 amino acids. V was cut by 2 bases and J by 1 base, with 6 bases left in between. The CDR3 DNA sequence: TGTGCCAGCTCACCAGCGCAATCCTACAATGAGCAGTTCTTC. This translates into CASSPAQSYNEQFF.

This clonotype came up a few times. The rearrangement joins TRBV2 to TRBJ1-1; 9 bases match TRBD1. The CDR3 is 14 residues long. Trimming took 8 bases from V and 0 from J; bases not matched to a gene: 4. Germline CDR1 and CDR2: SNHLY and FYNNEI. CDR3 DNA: TGTGCCAGCGACAGGGGGACAATGAACACTGAAGCTTTCTTT. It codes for CASDRGTMNTEAFF.

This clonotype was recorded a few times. CDR3 sequence reads: CASSVDSGGTYEQYF. The DNA for the CDR3 is TGTGCCAGCAGCGTAGACAGCGGGGGGACCTACGAGCAGTACTTC. The chain couples TRBV9 to TRBJ2-7, with 9 bases that match TRBD2. The V segment lost 0 bases and the J segment 2 bases; nucleotides outside the gene matches: 3. Germline V lookup: CDR1 SGDLS, CDR2 YYNGEE. The CDR3 runs to 15 residues.

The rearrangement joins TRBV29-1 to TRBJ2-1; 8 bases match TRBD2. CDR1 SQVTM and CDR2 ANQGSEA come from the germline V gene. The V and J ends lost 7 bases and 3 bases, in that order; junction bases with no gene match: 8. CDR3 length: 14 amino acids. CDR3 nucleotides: TGCAGCGGTGGGGTCGGGGGGGGCTACAATGAGCAGTTCTTC. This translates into CSGGVGGGYNEQFF.

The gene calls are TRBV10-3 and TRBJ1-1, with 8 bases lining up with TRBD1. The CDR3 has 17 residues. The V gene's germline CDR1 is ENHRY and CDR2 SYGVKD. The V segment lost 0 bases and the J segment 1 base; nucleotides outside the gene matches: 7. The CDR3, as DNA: TGTGCCATCAGTGAGTCGACTACAGGGGGTGCGAACACTGAAGCTTTCTTT. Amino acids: CAISESTTGGANTEAFF.

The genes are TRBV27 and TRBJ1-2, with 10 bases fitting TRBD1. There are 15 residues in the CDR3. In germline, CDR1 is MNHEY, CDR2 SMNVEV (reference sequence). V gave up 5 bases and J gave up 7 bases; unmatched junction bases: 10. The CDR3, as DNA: TGTGCCAGCAGTCCTGGGACAGGGGTATGGTTTGGCTACACCTTC. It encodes CASSPGTGVWFGYTF.

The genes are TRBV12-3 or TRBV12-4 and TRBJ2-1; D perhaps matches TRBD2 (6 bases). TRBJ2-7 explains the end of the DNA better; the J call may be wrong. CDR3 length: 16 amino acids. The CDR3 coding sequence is TGTGCCAGCAGTTTCCGTGGCGGGGACTCCTACAATGAGCAGTACTTC. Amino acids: CASSFRGGDSYNEQYF.

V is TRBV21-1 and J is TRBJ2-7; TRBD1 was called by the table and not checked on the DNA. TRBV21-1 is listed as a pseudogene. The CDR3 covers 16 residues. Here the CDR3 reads CASSKVRTPPSYEQYF. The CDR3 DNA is TGTGCCAGCAGCAAAGTGCGGACACCACCCTCCTACGAGCAGTACTTC.

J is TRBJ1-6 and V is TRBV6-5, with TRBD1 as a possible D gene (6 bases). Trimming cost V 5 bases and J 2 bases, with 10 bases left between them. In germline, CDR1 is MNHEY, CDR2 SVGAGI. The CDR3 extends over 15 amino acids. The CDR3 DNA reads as TGTGCCAGCAGTAGGGACAACCCCTATAATTCACCCCTCCACTTT. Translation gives CASSRDNPYNSPLHF.

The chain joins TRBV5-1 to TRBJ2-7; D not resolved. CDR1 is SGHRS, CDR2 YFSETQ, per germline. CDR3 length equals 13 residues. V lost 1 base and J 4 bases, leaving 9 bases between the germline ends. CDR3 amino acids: CASSLSVGYEQYF. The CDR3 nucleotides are TGCGCCAGCAGCTTGAGTGTTGGATACGAGCAGTACTTC.

CDR3 coding DNA: TGTGCCAGCAGCAATCTGACCCCGGGGGGTTCGAACGGACCCTATGGCTACACCTTC. Protein: CASSNLTPGGSNGPYGYTF. V and J are TRBV21-1 and TRBJ1-2; the table names TRBD1, a call not compared with the DNA. TRBV21-1 corresponds to a pseudogene. The CDR3 length is 19 residues.

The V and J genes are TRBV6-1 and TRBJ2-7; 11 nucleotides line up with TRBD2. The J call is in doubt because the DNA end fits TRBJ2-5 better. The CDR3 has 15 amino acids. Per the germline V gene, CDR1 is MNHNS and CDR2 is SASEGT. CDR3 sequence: CASRVSGGAVETQYF. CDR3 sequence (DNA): TGTGCCAGCAGAGTTAGCGGGGGGGCCGTGGAGACCCAGTACTTC.